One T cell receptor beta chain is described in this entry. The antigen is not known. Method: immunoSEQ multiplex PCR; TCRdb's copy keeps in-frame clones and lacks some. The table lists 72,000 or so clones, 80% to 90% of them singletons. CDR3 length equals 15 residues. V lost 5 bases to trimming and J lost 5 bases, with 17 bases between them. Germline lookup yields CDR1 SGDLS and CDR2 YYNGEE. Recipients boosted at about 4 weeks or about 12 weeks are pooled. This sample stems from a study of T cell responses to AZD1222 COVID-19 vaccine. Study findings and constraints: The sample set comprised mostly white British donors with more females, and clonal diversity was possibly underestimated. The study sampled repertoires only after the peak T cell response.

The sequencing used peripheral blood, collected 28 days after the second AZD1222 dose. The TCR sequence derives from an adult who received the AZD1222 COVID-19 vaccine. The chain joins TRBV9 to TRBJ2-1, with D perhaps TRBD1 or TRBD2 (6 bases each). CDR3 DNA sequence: TGTGCCAGCAGTCCCCCCGGAGGGGGACACAATGAGCAGTTCTTC. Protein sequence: CASSPPGGGHNEQFF.